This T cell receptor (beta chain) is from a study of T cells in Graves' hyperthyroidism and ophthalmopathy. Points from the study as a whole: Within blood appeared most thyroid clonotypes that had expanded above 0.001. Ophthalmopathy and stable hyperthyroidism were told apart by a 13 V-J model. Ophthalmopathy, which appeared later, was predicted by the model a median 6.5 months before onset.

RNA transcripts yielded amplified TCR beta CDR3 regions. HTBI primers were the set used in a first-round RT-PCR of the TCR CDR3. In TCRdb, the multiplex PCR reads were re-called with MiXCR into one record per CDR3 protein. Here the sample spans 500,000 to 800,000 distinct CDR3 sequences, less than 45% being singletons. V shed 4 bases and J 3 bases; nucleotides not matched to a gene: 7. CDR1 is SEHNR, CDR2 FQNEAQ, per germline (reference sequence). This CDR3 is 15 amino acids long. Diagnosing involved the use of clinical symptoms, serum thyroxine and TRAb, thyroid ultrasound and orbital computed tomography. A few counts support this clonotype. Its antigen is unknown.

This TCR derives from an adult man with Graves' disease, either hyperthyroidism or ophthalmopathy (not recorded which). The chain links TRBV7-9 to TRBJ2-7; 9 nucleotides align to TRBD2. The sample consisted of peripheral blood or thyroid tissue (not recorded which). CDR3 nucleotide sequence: TGTGCCAGCAGCTACTTTAGCGGGGGAATCTACGAGCAGTACTTC. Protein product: CASSYFSGGIYEQYF.